The rows below give T cell receptor beta chains drawn from one sample of a study of memory CD8 T cells in hepatitis C reinfection. Only in-frame clones appear in the TCRdb table, and some are missing; sequencing was by immunoSEQ multiplex PCR. The repertoire holds 45,000 to 50,000 clones, with approximately 89% as singletons. The sequenced sample was naive CD8+ T cells sorted from blood. Source of these receptors: a man younger than 35 with hepatitis C virus infection. CDR3s include the opening cysteine and the closing phenylalanine or tryptophan. A D gene is named only where the DNA matches it firmly. Expanded clones are given a class, and other clones once, few, many or no size at all.

len: 16; d_gene: -; v_gene: TRBV19; j_gene: TRBJ2-3; abundance: -; CDR3nt: TGTGCCAGTAGTATGAATTCCGGCGGACTCGCCTCGGATTGGTATTTT; CDR3aa: CASSMNSGGLASDWYF
len: 13; d_gene: -; v_gene: TRBV27; j_gene: TRBJ2-1; abundance: -; CDR3nt: TGTGCCAGCAGTCAGAGGGAATACAATGAGCAGTTCTTC; CDR3aa: CASSQREYNEQFF
len: 14; d_gene: -; v_gene: TRBV15; j_gene: TRBJ2-1; abundance: -; CDR3nt: TGTGCCACCAGCAGAGGAGCGGGCGGGAATGAGCAGTTCTTC; CDR3aa: CATSRGAGGNEQFF
len: 14; d_gene: -; v_gene: TRBV13; j_gene: TRBJ2-7; abundance: -; CDR3nt: TGTGCCAGCAGCTCCGGGACTGGGCCGGGCGAGCAGTACTTC; CDR3aa: CASSSGTGPGEQYF
len: 13; d_gene: TRBD1; v_gene: TRBV7-6; j_gene: TRBJ2-5; abundance: -; CDR3nt: TGTGCCACCCGGGACAGTGATTCATGGGCCCAGTACTTC; CDR3aa: CATRDSDSWAQYF
len: 20; d_gene: TRBD1; v_gene: TRBV5-1; j_gene: TRBJ1-3; abundance: -; CDR3nt: TGCGCCAGCAGCTTGGCCTTTTCCAGGCGGGACAGCAGCTCTGGAAACACCATATATTTT; CDR3aa: CASSLAFSRRDSSSGNTIYF
len: 15; d_gene: TRBD2; v_gene: TRBV2; j_gene: TRBJ2-7; abundance: -; CDR3nt: TGTGCCAGCAGTGAACCCCAGCGGGGCCCTCGGGAGCAGTACTTC; CDR3aa: CASSEPQRGPREQYF
len: 14; d_gene: -; v_gene: TRBV7-9; j_gene: TRBJ2-5; abundance: -; CDR3nt: TGTGCCAGCAGCTCCCCCCTGTTTCCAGAGACCCAGTACTTC; CDR3aa: CASSSPLFPETQYF
len: 15; d_gene: -; v_gene: TRBV18; j_gene: TRBJ2-5; abundance: -; CDR3nt: TGTGCCAGCTCACCACCAGGTGGGGCCGAAGAGACCCAGTACTTC; CDR3aa: CASSPPGGAEETQYF
len: 17; d_gene: -; v_gene: TRBV4-3; j_gene: TRBJ2-2; abundance: -; CDR3nt: TGCGCCAGCAGCCAAGATCTAGGGGTAGCGAACACCGGGGAGCTGTTTTTT; CDR3aa: CASSQDLGVANTGELFF
len: 15; d_gene: TRBD1; v_gene: TRBV4-3; j_gene: TRBJ2-1; abundance: -; CDR3nt: TGCGCCAGCAGCCAATTACGGGACAGGGGGGATGAGCAATTCTTC; CDR3aa: CASSQLRDRGDEQFF
len: 14; d_gene: -; v_gene: TRBV27; j_gene: TRBJ2-5; abundance: -; CDR3nt: TGTGCCAGCAGTTTAAGTGCTAGCCAAGAGACCCAGTACTTC; CDR3aa: CASSLSASQETQYF
len: 15; d_gene: TRBD1; v_gene: TRBV27; j_gene: TRBJ2-3; abundance: -; CDR3nt: TGTGCCAGCAAAGACAGGGGGCGTTTTCCAGATACGCAGTATTTT; CDR3aa: CASKDRGRFPDTQYF
len: 13; d_gene: -; v_gene: TRBV28; j_gene: TRBJ1-3; abundance: -; CDR3nt: TGTGCCAGCACCCCCGGGTCTGGAAACACCATATATTTT; CDR3aa: CASTPGSGNTIYF
len: 11; d_gene: TRBD2; v_gene: TRBV20-1; j_gene: TRBJ2-1; abundance: -; CDR3nt: TGCAGTGCTAGGTGGGAGGGGGAGCAGTTCTTC; CDR3aa: CSARWEGEQFF
len: 14; d_gene: -; v_gene: TRBV27; j_gene: TRBJ1-5; abundance: -; CDR3nt: TGTGCCAGCAGTTTACAGGGGAACGGGCAGCCCCAGCATTTT; CDR3aa: CASSLQGNGQPQHF
len: 16; d_gene: -; v_gene: TRBV7-2; j_gene: TRBJ2-3; abundance: once; CDR3nt: TGTGCCAGCAGCTTAGGGTATGGAGTCCGGGGAGATACGCAGTATTTT; CDR3aa: CASSLGYGVRGDTQYF
len: 12; d_gene: -; v_gene: TRBV5-4; j_gene: TRBJ2-3; abundance: -; CDR3nt: TGTGCCAGCAGCCTAGTCGCAGATACGCAGTATTTT; CDR3aa: CASSLVADTQYF
len: 14; d_gene: TRBD1; v_gene: TRBV28; j_gene: TRBJ1-1; abundance: -; CDR3nt: TGTGCCAGCAGTTTATTCAGGGGGGTTACTGAAGCTTTCTTT; CDR3aa: CASSLFRGVTEAFF
len: 16; d_gene: -; v_gene: TRBV15; j_gene: TRBJ2-5; abundance: few; CDR3nt: TGTGCCACCAGCAGAGAAGGGGGGGGTTTAGAAGAGACCCAGTACTTC; CDR3aa: CATSREGGGLEETQYF
len: 12; d_gene: -; v_gene: TRBV29-1; j_gene: TRBJ2-7; abundance: -; CDR3nt: TGCAGCGTTGCAGGGAACTCCTACGAGCAGTACTTC; CDR3aa: CSVAGNSYEQYF
len: 17; d_gene: TRBD1; v_gene: TRBV4-1; j_gene: TRBJ1-2; abundance: -; CDR3nt: TGCGCCAGCAGCCAACAGGGGGGCGCCCCTTCCCTCTATGGCTACACCTTC; CDR3aa: CASSQQGGAPSLYGYTF
len: 12; d_gene: TRBD1; v_gene: TRBV5-1; j_gene: TRBJ1-1; abundance: few; CDR3nt: TGCGCCAGCGGGACAGGGAACACTGAAGCTTTCTTT; CDR3aa: CASGTGNTEAFF
len: 16; d_gene: TRBD1; v_gene: TRBV5-4; j_gene: TRBJ2-3; abundance: -; CDR3nt: TGTGCCAGCAGCTTGGGGGTACAGGGGGCCACAGATACGCAGTATTTT; CDR3aa: CASSLGVQGATDTQYF
len: 13; d_gene: -; v_gene: TRBV6-5; j_gene: TRBJ1-1; abundance: few; CDR3nt: TGTGCCAGCAGTGCCGGGTGGACTGGTGAAGCTTTCTTT; CDR3aa: CASSAGWTGEAFF
len: 15; d_gene: TRBD1; v_gene: TRBV13; j_gene: TRBJ1-6; abundance: -; CDR3nt: TGTGCCAGCAGCTCGGGGACAGGGAGGGGTTCACCCCTCCACTTT; CDR3aa: CASSSGTGRGSPLHF
len: 15; d_gene: TRBD1; v_gene: TRBV27; j_gene: TRBJ2-1; abundance: -; CDR3nt: TGTGCCAGCAGTTACGGGACAGGGGGTGGCAATGAGCAGTTCTTC; CDR3aa: CASSYGTGGGNEQFF
len: 17; d_gene: TRBD1; v_gene: TRBV9; j_gene: TRBJ1-2; abundance: once; CDR3nt: TGTGCCAGCAGTTATTATCCGGGACAGTCGTCGCACTATGGCTACACCTTC; CDR3aa: CASSYYPGQSSHYGYTF
len: 15; d_gene: -; v_gene: TRBV5-6; j_gene: TRBJ2-1; abundance: -; CDR3nt: TGTGCCAGCAGCTTGGCAGGTAGCTCCTACAATGAGCAGTTCTTC; CDR3aa: CASSLAGSSYNEQFF
len: 13; d_gene: -; v_gene: TRBV29-1; j_gene: TRBJ1-2; abundance: -; CDR3nt: TGCAGCGTTGATGATGGGGAGGACTATGGCTACACCTTC; CDR3aa: CSVDDGEDYGYTF
len: 16; d_gene: TRBD2; v_gene: TRBV12-5; j_gene: TRBJ2-1; abundance: -; CDR3nt: TGTGCTAGTGGTTCCGATAGCGGGGGATTTTACAATGAGCAGTTCTTC; CDR3aa: CASGSDSGGFYNEQFF
len: 14; d_gene: TRBD2; v_gene: TRBV7-8; j_gene: TRBJ2-7; abundance: -; CDR3nt: TGTGCCAGCAGCAAAGATAGCGGGACCTACGAGCAGTACTTC; CDR3aa: CASSKDSGTYEQYF
len: 15; d_gene: TRBD1; v_gene: TRBV27; j_gene: TRBJ1-5; abundance: -; CDR3nt: TGTGCCAGCAGTAAAAAGGACAGGTTAAATCAGCCCCAGCATTTT; CDR3aa: CASSKKDRLNQPQHF
len: 13; d_gene: TRBD1; v_gene: TRBV28; j_gene: TRBJ2-7; abundance: -; CDR3nt: TGTGCCAGCAGCTGGACAGGGAACAACGAGCAGTACTTC; CDR3aa: CASSWTGNNEQYF
len: 13; d_gene: -; v_gene: TRBV6-1; j_gene: TRBJ1-5; abundance: -; CDR3nt: TGTGCCAGCAGTGCAGACCAGGGAGGTCCCCAGCATTTT; CDR3aa: CASSADQGGPQHF
len: 14; d_gene: TRBD1; v_gene: TRBV29-1; j_gene: TRBJ2-2; abundance: -; CDR3nt: TGCAGCGTTCGGACAGGGTTGGACACCGGGGAGCTGTTTTTT; CDR3aa: CSVRTGLDTGELFF
len: 13; d_gene: TRBD2; v_gene: TRBV7-9; j_gene: TRBJ2-5; abundance: -; CDR3nt: TGTGCCAGCAGCTACGGCGGGGGAGAGACCCAGTACTTC; CDR3aa: CASSYGGGETQYF
len: 13; d_gene: -; v_gene: TRBV5-1; j_gene: TRBJ1-2; abundance: once; CDR3nt: TGCGCCAGCAGCTTGGGCGGGAACTATGGCTACACCTTC; CDR3aa: CASSLGGNYGYTF
len: 13; d_gene: -; v_gene: TRBV27; j_gene: TRBJ2-1; abundance: -; CDR3nt: TGTGCCAGCGCCCAGGGCGCTTTCTATGAGCAGTTCTTC; CDR3aa: CASAQGAFYEQFF
len: 14; d_gene: -; v_gene: TRBV7-9; j_gene: TRBJ1-3; abundance: once; CDR3nt: TGTGCCAGCAGCTCAGGGAACTTTGGAAACACCATATATTTT; CDR3aa: CASSSGNFGNTIYF
len: 12; d_gene: TRBD1; v_gene: TRBV7-9; j_gene: TRBJ1-2; abundance: -; CDR3nt: TGTGCCAGCAGCATGACAGGGGACGGCTACACCTTC; CDR3aa: CASSMTGDGYTF
len: 15; d_gene: -; v_gene: TRBV7-8; j_gene: TRBJ2-5; abundance: -; CDR3nt: TGTGCCAGCAGCCTAGCCCGGGACAGCGGGGAGACCCAGTACTTC; CDR3aa: CASSLARDSGETQYF
len: 13; d_gene: TRBD1; v_gene: TRBV10-3; j_gene: TRBJ2-7; abundance: -; CDR3nt: TGTGCCTTACGGGGACAGAGCCCCTACGAGCAGTACTTC; CDR3aa: CALRGQSPYEQYF
len: 16; d_gene: -; v_gene: TRBV4-1; j_gene: TRBJ1-4; abundance: -; CDR3nt: TGCGCCAGCAGCCAAGCCGGGACAAACGATAATGAAAAACTGTTTTTT; CDR3aa: CASSQAGTNDNEKLFF
len: 15; d_gene: TRBD2; v_gene: TRBV27; j_gene: TRBJ2-3; abundance: -; CDR3nt: TGTGCCAGCAGTTTAGCGACTAGCGGCACAGATACGCAGTATTTT; CDR3aa: CASSLATSGTDTQYF
len: 14; d_gene: -; v_gene: TRBV6-6; j_gene: TRBJ1-2; abundance: -; CDR3nt: TGTGCCAGCAGTTACGATGTTGAGAACTATGGCTACACCTTC; CDR3aa: CASSYDVENYGYTF
len: 16; d_gene: TRBD2; v_gene: TRBV6-5; j_gene: TRBJ2-5; abundance: -; CDR3nt: TGTGCCAGCAGTTACTCAACTAGCGGGGGGAGGGAGACCCAGTACTTC; CDR3aa: CASSYSTSGGRETQYF
len: 14; d_gene: TRBD2; v_gene: TRBV19; j_gene: TRBJ2-1; abundance: -; CDR3nt: TGTGCCAGTACCCCTAGCGGGGGTTACAATGAGCAGTTCTTC; CDR3aa: CASTPSGGYNEQFF
len: 14; d_gene: TRBD1; v_gene: TRBV5-1; j_gene: TRBJ2-7; abundance: -; CDR3nt: TGCGCCAGCAGCGCCCCGGGACAGCCCTACGAGCAGTACTTC; CDR3aa: CASSAPGQPYEQYF
len: 14; d_gene: TRBD2; v_gene: TRBV7-9; j_gene: TRBJ2-7; abundance: -; CDR3nt: TGTGCCAGCAGCCCGTCCCTAGCGGGCCACGAGCAGTACTTC; CDR3aa: CASSPSLAGHEQYF
len: 16; d_gene: -; v_gene: TRBV11-2; j_gene: TRBJ2-3; abundance: -; CDR3nt: TGTGCCAGCAGAGAAGTGGGGGGATTACTCACAGATACGCAGTATTTT; CDR3aa: CASREVGGLLTDTQYF
len: 14; d_gene: -; v_gene: TRBV27; j_gene: TRBJ1-3; abundance: -; CDR3nt: TGTGCCAGCAGTTTGCGGCTCTCTGGAAACACCATATATTTT; CDR3aa: CASSLRLSGNTIYF
len: 15; d_gene: -; v_gene: TRBV4-2; j_gene: TRBJ2-2; abundance: -; CDR3nt: TGTGCCAGCAGCCCGGAGGGGGCGGGCACCGGGGAGCTGTTTTTT; CDR3aa: CASSPEGAGTGELFF
len: 15; d_gene: TRBD1; v_gene: TRBV5-1; j_gene: TRBJ1-6; abundance: -; CDR3nt: TGCGCCAGCAGCCTAACCGGGACAGGGAATTCACCCCTCCACTTT; CDR3aa: CASSLTGTGNSPLHF